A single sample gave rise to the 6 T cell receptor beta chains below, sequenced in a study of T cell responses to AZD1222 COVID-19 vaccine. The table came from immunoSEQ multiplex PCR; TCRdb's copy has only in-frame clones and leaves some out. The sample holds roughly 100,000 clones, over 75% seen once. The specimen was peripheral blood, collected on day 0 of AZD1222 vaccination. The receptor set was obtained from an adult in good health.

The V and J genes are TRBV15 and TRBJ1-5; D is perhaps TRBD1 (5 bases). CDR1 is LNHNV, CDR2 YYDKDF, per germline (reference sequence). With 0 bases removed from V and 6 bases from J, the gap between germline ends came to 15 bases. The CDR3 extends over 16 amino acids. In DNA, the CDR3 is TGTGCCACCAGCAGAGATCCGATGGGAGGGACTCAGCCCCAGCATTTT. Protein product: CATSRDPMGGTQPQHF.

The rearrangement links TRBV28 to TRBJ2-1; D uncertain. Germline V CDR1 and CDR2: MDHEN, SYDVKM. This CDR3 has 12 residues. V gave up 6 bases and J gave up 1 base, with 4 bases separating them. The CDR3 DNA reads TGTGCCAGCAGCTTTTCCTACAATGAGCAGTTCTTC. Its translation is CASSFSYNEQFF.

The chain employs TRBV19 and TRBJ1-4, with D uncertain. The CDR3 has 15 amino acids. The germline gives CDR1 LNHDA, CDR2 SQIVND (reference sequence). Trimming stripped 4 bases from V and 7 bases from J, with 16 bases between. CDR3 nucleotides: TGTGCCAGTAGTAGGCCGGGGAGGGTATTTGAAAAACTGTTTTTT. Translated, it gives CASSRPGRVFEKLFF.

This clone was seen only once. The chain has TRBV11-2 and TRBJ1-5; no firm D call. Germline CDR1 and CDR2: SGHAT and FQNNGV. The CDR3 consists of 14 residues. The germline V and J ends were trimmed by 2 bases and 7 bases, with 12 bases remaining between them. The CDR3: CASSLSKGLQPQHF. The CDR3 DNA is TGTGCCAGCAGCTTAAGTAAGGGTTTACAGCCCCAGCATTTT.

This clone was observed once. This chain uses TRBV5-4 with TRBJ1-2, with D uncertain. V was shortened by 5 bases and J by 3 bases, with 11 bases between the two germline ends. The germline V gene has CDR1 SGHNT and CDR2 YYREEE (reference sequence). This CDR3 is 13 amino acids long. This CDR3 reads CASRTRVDYGYTF. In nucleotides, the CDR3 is TGTGCCAGCAGGACGAGGGTTGACTATGGCTACACCTTC.

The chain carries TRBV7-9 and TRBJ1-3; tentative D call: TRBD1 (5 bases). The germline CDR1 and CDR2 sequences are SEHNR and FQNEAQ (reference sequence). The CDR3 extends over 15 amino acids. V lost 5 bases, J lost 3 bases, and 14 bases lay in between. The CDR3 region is CASSRGTVGGNTIYF. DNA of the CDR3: TGTGCCAGCAGCCGAGGGACGGTCGGTGGAAACACCATATATTTT.